This T cell receptor (beta chain) was observed in a study of T cells in Graves' hyperthyroidism and ophthalmopathy. What was amplified from RNA transcripts were TCR beta CDR3 regions. RT-PCR in the first round (using the HTBI primer set) targeted the TCR CDR3. TCRdb reanalysed the multiplex PCR reads using MiXCR and keeps one entry per CDR3 protein. The sample records 300,000 to 400,000 distinct CDR3 sequences, approximately 17% being singletons. This clonotype has ten or more counts. V dropped 6 bases and J dropped 1; count of bases not matched to a gene: 8. Looked up from germline, CDR1 is SGHRS and CDR2 is YFSETQ. CDR3 length: 16 amino acids.

This chain joins TRBV5-1 and TRBJ2-3; 10 nucleotides match TRBD2. The receptor comes from a young man with Graves' ophthalmopathy. The specimen was blood. For the CDR3, the DNA is TGCGCCAGCACCTGGGGGCTAGCGGGGGGCACAGATACGCAGTATTTT. It codes for CASTWGLAGGTDTQYF.